This TCR beta chain comes out of a study of T cell responses to AZD1222 COVID-19 vaccine. Study-wide results and caveats: Mapped onto spike, vaccine-associated CD4 TCRs spanned it and were dominant at 160-218 and 743-854.

Comment on this clone: Antigen specificity is unknown.

Assay used: immunoSEQ multiplex PCR; TCRdb lists only in-frame clones, some missing. Here the sample spans roughly 140,000 clones, just over 90% being singletons. CDR3 length: 15 amino acids. V shed 6 bases and J 4 bases; nucleotides not matched to a gene: 6. Germline V lookup: CDR1 MNHEY, CDR2 SVGAGI. The source was peripheral blood, collected on day 0 of MenACWY control vaccination. The source of this sequence is an adult in good health. The rearrangement links TRBV6-5 to TRBJ1-6; 7 bases map to TRBD1. CDR3 protein: CASRMGQSYNSPLHF. The CDR3 coding sequence is TGTGCCAGCAGGATGGGACAGAGTTATAATTCACCCCTCCACTTT.